These 9 T cell receptor beta chains originate from one sample sequenced in a study of identical twins. TCRdb passed the 5' RACE reads through MiXCR, listing each CDR3 protein once. The data show some 900,000 distinct CDR3 sequences, with around an eighth seen just once and around 1.5% held by the top ten. Another study also made use of these data, one on yellow fever vaccine responses in identical twins.

Input material: PBMCs. The receptors derive from a woman aged 18-29 years in good health.

This clonotype was detected many times. The chain is built from TRBV27 and TRBJ2-1, with TRBD2 matching 9 bases. The ends lost 5 bases at V and 9 bases at J; junction bases unmatched: 11. The CDR3 has 15 residues. CDR1 and CDR2 from the germline V gene are MNHEY and SMNVEV (reference sequence). The CDR3 spells CASSKPLAGVVEQFF. CDR3 DNA sequence: TGTGCCAGCAGTAAGCCTTTAGCGGGAGTGGTTGAGCAGTTCTTC.

This chain links TRBV5-5 with TRBJ2-5; D remains ambiguous. Germline CDR1 is SGHKS and CDR2 is YYEKEE (reference sequence). The CDR3 covers 14 residues. Trimming shortened V by 2 bases and J by 2 bases, and 10 bases separated the two germline ends. Written as DNA, the CDR3 is TGTGCCAGCAGCTTCCCCCAAGCTCAAGAGACCCAGTACTTC. Its protein is CASSFPQAQETQYF.

This clonotype was seen ten or more times. The chain carries TRBV29-1 and TRBJ1-1; no definite D call. V lost 0 bases, J lost 4 bases, and 9 bases lay in between. Germline V gives CDR1 SQVTM, CDR2 ANQGSEA. This CDR3 is 13 amino acids long. The CDR3 DNA reads TGCAGCGTTGAAGATCGACCTTCCACTGAAGCTTTCTTT. It encodes CSVEDRPSTEAFF.

This clonotype was observed a handful of times. This sequence joins TRBV4-1 and TRBJ2-2; either TRBD1 or TRBD2 may supply D (7 bases each). Germline CDR1 is MGHRA and CDR2 is YSYEKL. Trimming removed 4 bases from V and 3 bases from J, with 18 bases in between. The length of the CDR3 is 17 residues. Here the CDR3 reads CASSPGGAERYTGELFF. The DNA of the CDR3 is TGCGCCAGCAGCCCAGGGGGGGCGGAGCGTTACACCGGGGAGCTGTTTTTT.

This sequence joins TRBV5-1 and TRBJ2-5; no clear D. Between the trimmed V and J ends, which lost 0 bases and 2 bases, there was a span of 8 bases. CDR3 size: 14 residues. Germline V gene data show CDR1 as SGHRS and CDR2 as YFSETQ. CDR3 DNA: TGCGCCAGCAGCTTGGAGGTCCGACAAGAGACCCAGTACTTC. It yields the protein CASSLEVRQETQYF.

Only a few counts were recorded for this clonotype. CDR3 in DNA: TGTGCCAGCAGTCCCGACCATACAGGCACCGGGGAGCTGTTTTTT. Translating gives CASSPDHTGTGELFF. This sequence joins TRBV12-3 or TRBV12-4 and TRBJ2-2, with D possibly being TRBD1 (5 bases). The V end lost 5 bases, the J end lost 4 bases, and 14 bases lay between the germline ends. The CDR3 is made up of 15 amino acids.

J is TRBJ2-7 and V is TRBV6-1; D possibly matches TRBD1 or TRBD2 (5 bases each). The ends were cut back, 4 bases at V and 9 bases at J, with 28 bases in the middle. This CDR3 region has 17 residues. CDR1 and CDR2 from the germline V gene are MNHNS and SASEGT. Here the CDR3 reads CASSGTFSGQAYAGQYF. DNA of the CDR3: TGTGCCAGCAGTGGGACCTTTTCCGGACAAGCGTACGCGGGGCAGTACTTC.

Remarks on this clonotype: Sequence at one end of the junction differs from germline and may be a read error. The V call is TRBV12-3 or TRBV12-4, the J call TRBJ2-6, with 7 bases identical to TRBD1. This CDR3 is built from 19 residues. The CDR3 DNA reads as TGTGCCAGCTGTTTAGCGCGCGACAGGGCAAGCTCTGGGGCCAACGTCCTGACTTTC. It specifies CASCLARDRASSGANVLTF.

The table lists this clonotype with a few counts. The chain employs TRBV7-2 and TRBJ2-3; 11 bases are a match to TRBD2. CDR1 is SGHTA and CDR2 is FQGNSA in the germline V gene. The V gene end was trimmed by 5 bases and the J gene end by 9 bases; junction bases not matched to a gene: 13. The CDR3 sequence is 16 residues long. The CDR3 sequence: CASSPGTSGPYATQYF. For the CDR3, the DNA is TGTGCCAGCAGCCCTGGGACTAGCGGACCCTACGCGACGCAGTATTTT. Full variable domain (rest looked up from reference TRBV7-2 and TRBJ2-3): GAGVSQSPSNKVTEKGKDVELRCDPISGHTALYWYRQSLGQGLEFLIYFQGNSAPDKSGLPSDRFSAERTGGSVSTLTIQRTQQEDSAVYLCASSPGTSGPYATQYFGPGTRLTVL.